The subject of this entry is one T cell receptor (beta chain). This specimen belongs to a study of blood T cell repertoires in COVID-19. Looking at the study overall: PBMCs, B-cell-depleted T cells, or T cells provided the cDNA or gDNA that made up the material.

The CDR3 is 17 residues long. The germline V gene encodes CDR1 KGHSH and CDR2 LQKENI. J gave up 5 bases and V 6 bases, and 9 bases lay outside the gene matches. As originally analysed: How many nucleated cells were present was estimated from reference gene primer amplification. Profiled with immunoSEQ multiplex PCR; TCRdb holds only in-frame clones, not every one. The V and J calls and clone size were taken over from that table, and D and trimming were inferred from the DNA. The sample shows 200,000 to 250,000 clones, 82% of them seen only once. This clonotype was sampled from a woman in her 70s with COVID-19, enrolled during active disease. This chain links TRBV18 with TRBJ2-3, with 15 bases that match TRBD2. Sequencing was performed on peripheral blood. The CDR3 DNA follows: TGTGCCAGCTCTCTCGGACTAGCGGGAGGGCCAGGAGATACGCAGTATTTT. Amino acids: CASSLGLAGGPGDTQYF.